This TCR beta chain was captured by sequencing in a study of CD8 T cells in ankylosing spondylitis. Points from the study as a whole: Among TCR beta sequences, a motif of under ten highly homologous variants appeared characteristic of ankylosing spondylitis blood. As reported, disease-linked clones showed significant enrichment in matched ankylosing spondylitis synovial fluid. Earlier work had already found some motif variants in reactive arthritis synovial fluid and blood.

The CDR3 covers 16 residues. Quantitative 5'-RACE was performed with molecular barcodes, and it yielded the TCR beta libraries. TCRdb analysed the 5' RACE reads with MiXCR anew, one entry per CDR3 protein. This table has more than 400,000 distinct CDR3 sequences, about 5.4% appearing once. In its sample, this clonotype was seen a few times. Its antigen remains unidentified. This receptor was obtained from a male donor with ankylosing spondylitis. The gene calls are TRBV21-1 and TRBJ2-7; the table's TRBD1 call for D was not verified on the DNA. TRBV21-1 is given as a pseudogene. The sequenced sample consisted of blood, either unsorted or a sorted T cell fraction (not recorded which). The CDR3 DNA reads as TGTGCCAGCAGCCCGAAGGGGACAGCCTCCCTAGGGGAGCAGTACTTC. This gives the protein CASSPKGTASLGEQYF.